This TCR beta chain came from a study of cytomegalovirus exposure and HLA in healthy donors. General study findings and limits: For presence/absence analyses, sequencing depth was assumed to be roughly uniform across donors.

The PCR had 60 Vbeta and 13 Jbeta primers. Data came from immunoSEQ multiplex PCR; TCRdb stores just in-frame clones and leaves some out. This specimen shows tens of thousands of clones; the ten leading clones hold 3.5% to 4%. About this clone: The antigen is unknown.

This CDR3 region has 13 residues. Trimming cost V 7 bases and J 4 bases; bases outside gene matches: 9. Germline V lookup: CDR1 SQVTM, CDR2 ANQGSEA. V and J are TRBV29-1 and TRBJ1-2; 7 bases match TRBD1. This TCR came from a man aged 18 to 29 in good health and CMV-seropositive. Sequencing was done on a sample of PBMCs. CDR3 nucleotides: TGCAGCGGGCTCATAACAGGGGCCTATGGCTACACCTTC. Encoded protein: CSGLITGAYGYTF.